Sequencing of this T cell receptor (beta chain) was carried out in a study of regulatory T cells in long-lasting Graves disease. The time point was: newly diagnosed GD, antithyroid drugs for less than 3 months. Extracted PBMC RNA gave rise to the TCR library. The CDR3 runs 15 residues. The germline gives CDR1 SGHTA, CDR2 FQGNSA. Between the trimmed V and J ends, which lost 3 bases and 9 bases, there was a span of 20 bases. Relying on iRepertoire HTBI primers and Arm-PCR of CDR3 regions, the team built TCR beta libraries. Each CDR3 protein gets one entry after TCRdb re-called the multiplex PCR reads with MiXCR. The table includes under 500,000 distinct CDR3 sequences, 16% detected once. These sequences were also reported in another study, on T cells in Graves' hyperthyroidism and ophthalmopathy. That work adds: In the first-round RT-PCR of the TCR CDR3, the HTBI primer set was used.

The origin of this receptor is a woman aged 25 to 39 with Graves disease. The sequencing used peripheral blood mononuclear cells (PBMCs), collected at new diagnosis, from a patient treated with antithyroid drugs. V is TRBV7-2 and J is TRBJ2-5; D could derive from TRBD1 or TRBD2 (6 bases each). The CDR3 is CASSFGGGGLEAQYF. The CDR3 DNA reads TGTGCCAGCAGCTTCGGGGGCGGAGGCCTGGAGGCCCAGTACTTC.